These 26 T cell receptor beta chains were sequenced from one sample in a study of blood T cells in healthy people across ages. For the second PCR, which ran for about 6 to 11 cycles, a sample-barcoded 5' primer and a J-beta primer mix were used. TCRdb reanalysed the 5' RACE reads using MiXCR and keeps one entry per CDR3 protein. Counted here are about 570,000 distinct CDR3 sequences, about 27% occurring once; the ten biggest clones make up approximately 3.6%. These data were likewise used in another study, on T cells of mothers and their children.

The sample taken for sequencing was blood. The receptors were sampled from a boy aged 2 to 9 in good health.

The rearrangement joins TRBV6-5 to TRBJ2-7, with a weak D call TRBD1 (6 bases). The V end lost 6 bases, the J end lost 6 bases, and 12 bases lay between the germline ends. Germline CDR1 reads MNHEY; CDR2 reads SVGAGI. The CDR3 length is 12 residues. The CDR3 spells CASSRGRGEQYF. The CDR3 nucleotides read TGTGCCAGCAGCCGCGGCAGGGGCGAGCAGTACTTC.

This clonotype was detected only a few times. As DNA, the CDR3 is TGTGCCAGCAGTGACATGGGCATTCTTCGCGAGCAGTACTTC. Translation: CASSDMGILREQYF. The genes are TRBV2 and TRBJ2-7, with D hard to call. The CDR3 contains 14 residues. V lost 3 bases and J lost 6, with 15 bases in between. Germline loops: CDR1 SNHLY, CDR2 FYNNEI.

The V and J genes are TRBV7-2 and TRBJ1-3, with D unclear. The CDR3 totals 16 residues. Germline V CDR1 and CDR2: SGHTA, FQGNSA. V dropped 1 base and J dropped 4 bases, with 14 bases sitting between them. CDR3 protein: CASSLGPLTGGNTIYF. The DNA of the CDR3 is TGTGCCAGCAGCTTAGGACCCCTAACGGGGGGAAACACCATATATTTT.

This clonotype has only a few counts. The chain is built from TRBV20-1 and TRBJ2-7; 11 nucleotides line up with TRBD2. V was clipped by 4 bases and J by 3 bases; unmatched bases: 8. There are 15 residues in the CDR3. Germline CDR1 DFQATT, CDR2 SNEGSKA (reference sequence). The CDR3 DNA reads as TGCAGTGCTACTTCACTAGCGGGAGAGAGCTACGAGCAGTACTTC. Its translation is CSATSLAGESYEQYF.

This clonotype was seen a single time. The CDR3 nucleotides are TGTGCCAGCAGCCAGAAATACTGCCGGAACTATGGCTACACCTTC. This translates into CASSQKYCRNYGYTF. The chain combines TRBV27 with TRBJ1-2; D remains unclear. CDR1 and CDR2 (germline): MNHEY, SMNVEV (reference sequence). The CDR3 is 15 residues long. Trimming pared 6 bases from V and 2 bases from J, leaving 16 bases between.

This clonotype was picked up a small number of times. V usage is TRBV3-1 and J usage is TRBJ2-6; a weak D match, TRBD1 (6 bases). The CDR3 length is 16 residues. Trimming shortened V by 1 base and J by 0 bases, and 7 bases separated the two germline ends. The germline CDR1 and CDR2 sequences are LGHDT and YNNKEL (reference sequence). This CDR3 reads CASSQGTASGANVLTF. Written as DNA, the CDR3 is TGTGCCAGCAGCCAAGGGACAGCCTCTGGGGCCAACGTCCTGACTTTC.

The sample holds a few counts of this clonotype. The gene calls are TRBV5-4 and TRBJ1-4; D possibly corresponds to TRBD1 (5 bases). The CDR3 runs to 13 residues. The V gene lost 4 bases and the J gene lost 8 bases, with 12 bases spanning the gap. In germline, CDR1 is SGHNT, CDR2 YYREEE (reference sequence). The CDR3 reads CASSGRDDEKLFF. The CDR3 DNA reads as TGTGCCAGCAGCGGCCGGGACGACGAAAAACTGTTTTTT.

This clonotype was detected only a few times. The rearrangement uses TRBV7-9 and TRBJ2-3, with D perhaps TRBD2 (5 bases). The CDR3 runs 12 residues. CDR1 is SEHNR and CDR2 is FQNEAQ in the germline V gene (reference sequence). Trimming took 2 bases from V and 7 from J, leaving 7 bases between them. The chain's CDR3 is CASSLTGNTQYF. The CDR3, as DNA: TGTGCCAGCAGCTTAACGGGAAATACGCAGTATTTT.

This chain uses TRBV3-1 with TRBJ2-5; 8 bases are shared with TRBD1. CDR1 and CDR2 from the germline V gene are LGHDT and YNNKEL (reference sequence). Germline trimming cut 2 bases from V and 5 bases from J; bases unmatched to any gene: 7. The CDR3 has 15 residues. The CDR3 reads CASSQRTGIGETQYF. CDR3 nucleotides: TGTGCCAGCAGCCAACGGACAGGGATCGGGGAGACCCAGTACTTC.

The V call is TRBV6-1, the J call TRBJ2-2, with D maybe TRBD2 (6 bases). V lost 9 bases, J lost 3 bases, and 17 bases lay in between. Germline CDR1 and CDR2: MNHNS and SASEGT. CDR3 size: 15 residues. The CDR3, as DNA: TGTGCCAGTCTCAGACTAGGATTGTACACCGGGGAGCTGTTTTTT. Residues: CASLRLGLYTGELFF.

The CDR3: CASRASGSTDTQYF. DNA for the CDR3: TGCGCCAGCAGAGCTAGCGGGAGCACAGATACGCAGTATTTT. This rearrangement joins TRBV5-1 to TRBJ2-3; 8 nucleotides line up with TRBD2. Germline V CDR1 and CDR2: SGHRS, YFSETQ. Unmatched junction bases numbered 2, after V lost 5 bases and J lost 0 bases. The CDR3 sequence is 14 residues long.

This clonotype was seen at least ten times. The chain couples TRBV5-1 to TRBJ1-1; 7 bases align to TRBD1. The CDR3 runs 16 residues. J lost 3 bases, V lost 6 bases, and 14 bases had no gene match. The germline CDR1 and CDR2 sequences are SGHRS and YFSETQ. The CDR3 here is CASMAYSLGGHTEAFF. DNA for the CDR3: TGCGCCAGCATGGCATATTCGTTAGGGGGCCACACTGAAGCTTTCTTT.

The V gene is TRBV20-1, the J gene TRBJ2-5, with TRBD2 identical over 13 bases. The tail of the sequence fits TRBJ2-1 better, so the J call may be wrong. Looked up from germline, CDR1 is DFQATT and CDR2 is SNEGSKA (reference sequence). The CDR3 totals 14 residues. The CDR3 DNA reads as TGCAGTGTTCGACTAGCGGGGGGCATGAATGAGCAGTTCTTC. Amino acids: CSVRLAGGMNEQFF.

This clonotype appeared a few times. The gene calls are TRBV6-2 or TRBV6-3 and TRBJ1-4, with D unclear. Germline CDR1 is MNHEY and CDR2 is SVGEGT. The CDR3 runs 12 residues. V was trimmed by 5 bases and J by 10 bases, leaving 11 bases between them. CDR3 in amino acids: CASSRTSGKLFF. In nucleotides, the CDR3 is TGTGCCAGCAGTCGGACCTCCGGAAAACTGTTTTTT.

This CDR3 is CASSLVWNYGYTF. The DNA of the CDR3 is TGTGCCAGCAGCTTAGTGTGGAACTATGGCTACACCTTC. The chain links TRBV7-9 to TRBJ1-2; D uncertain. The CDR3 length is 13 residues. Germline values: CDR1 SEHNR, CDR2 FQNEAQ (reference sequence). Trimming stripped 1 base from V and 2 bases from J, with 5 bases between. Together with reference TRBV7-9 and TRBJ1-2, the CDR3 gives the full variable domain: DTGVSQNPRHKITKRGQNVTFRCDPISEHNRLYWYRQTLGQGPEFLTYFQNEAQLEKSRLLSDRFSAERPKGSFSTLEIQRTEQGDSAMYLCASSLVWNYGYTFGSGTRLTVV.

The chain joins TRBV12-3 or TRBV12-4 to TRBJ1-4; possible D gene TRBD1, 6 bases. V shed 3 bases and J shed 5 bases, with 13 bases lying between them. CDR3 length: 15 residues. CDR3 amino acids: CASSFTRGLNEKLFF. The CDR3 DNA follows: TGTGCCAGCAGTTTCACCCGGGGGCTAAATGAAAAACTGTTTTTT.

This chain joins TRBV7-2 and TRBJ1-4; no definite D call. Germline V gene data show CDR1 as SGHTA and CDR2 as FQGNSA. The CDR3 is made up of 15 amino acids. Trimming cost V 0 bases and J 0 bases, with 5 bases left between them. CDR3 coding DNA: TGTGCCAGCAGCTTAGCGCTAGCAACTAATGAAAAACTGTTTTTT. Translation: CASSLALATNEKLFF.

A note on this clonotype: One end of the junction does not line up with germline, which may come from a read error. This sequence joins TRBV7-9 and TRBJ2-5; the D gene is possibly TRBD2 (5 bases). The J call is in doubt because the DNA end fits TRBJ2-7 better. There are 16 residues in the CDR3. Per germline, CDR1 SEHNR and CDR2 FQNEAQ (reference sequence). The CDR3 protein is CASSLPTRGNSSEQYF. CDR3 coding DNA: TGTGCCAGCAGCTTACCCACTAGAGGGAACTCCTCCGAGCAGTACTTC.

The chain has TRBV6-5 and TRBJ2-5, with 10 bases identical to TRBD2. With V trimmed by 4 bases and J by 4 bases, 15 bases remained unmatched. This CDR3 is 18 amino acids long. Germline loops: CDR1 MNHEY, CDR2 SVGAGI. The CDR3 spells CASSFWGSIAGGVETQYF. For the CDR3, the DNA is TGTGCCAGCAGTTTTTGGGGCTCAATAGCGGGAGGAGTAGAGACCCAGTACTTC.

In its sample, this clonotype was seen a few times. This rearrangement joins TRBV16 to TRBJ1-5, with D maybe TRBD1 (5 bases). Trimming removed 0 bases at V and 7 bases at J, with 7 bases between. This CDR3 has 13 amino acids. Germline CDR1 and CDR2: KGHSY and FQNENV. The CDR3 sequence: CASSQSWDQPQHF. The CDR3 DNA sequence: TGTGCCAGCAGCCAATCTTGGGACCAGCCCCAGCATTTT.

This clonotype has a handful of counts. The chain carries TRBV19 and TRBJ1-5, with D possibly TRBD1 on 6 matching bases. This CDR3 comprises 15 residues. V dropped 8 bases and J dropped 3 bases, with 17 bases sitting between them. Germline CDR1 LNHDA, CDR2 SQIVND (reference sequence). CDR3 nucleotide sequence: TGTGCCAGTTCAAAGGTTTGGGGGCCCAATCAGCCCCAGCATTTT. This codes for CASSKVWGPNQPQHF. The complete variable domain, with remaining parts taken from reference TRBV19 and TRBJ1-5, reads DGGITQSPKYLFRKEGQNVTLSCEQNLNHDAMYWYRQDPGQGLRLIYYSQIVNDFQKGDIAEGYSVSREKKESFPLTVTSAQKNPTAFYLCASSKVWGPNQPQHFGDGTRLSIL.

This chain connects TRBV7-9 to TRBJ1-1, with D unresolved. V dropped 7 bases and J dropped 5 bases, with 11 bases sitting between them. The V gene's germline CDR1 is SEHNR and CDR2 FQNEAQ (reference sequence). The length of the CDR3 is 12 residues. The DNA of the CDR3 is TGTGCCAGCAACACGGTCCCTACTGAAGCTTTCTTT. This codes for CASNTVPTEAFF.

This clonotype appeared a few times. This sequence joins TRBV7-9 and TRBJ2-7; the match to TRBD1 covers 8 bases. Per the germline V gene, CDR1 is SEHNR and CDR2 is FQNEAQ (reference sequence). The CDR3 length is 12 residues. Here the CDR3 DNA reads TGTGCGGTGACAGGGGAGAAAAACGAGCAGTACTTC. Its translation is CAVTGEKNEQYF.

The chain joins TRBV6-5 to TRBJ1-3, with TRBD1 identical over 9 bases. Per germline, CDR1 MNHEY and CDR2 SVGAGI. The V and J ends lost 8 bases and 6 bases, in that order; junction bases with no gene match: 5. The CDR3 length is 13 residues. CDR3 in DNA: TGTGCCAGCGGGGACAGGGTGGAAAACACCATATATTTT. Translated, it gives CASGDRVENTIYF.

CDR3 loop: CASSYTFGETDTQYF. The DNA of the CDR3 is TGTGCCAGCAGTTACACGTTTGGAGAGACAGATACGCAGTATTTT. The rearrangement uses TRBV6-6 and TRBJ2-3; unclear D gene. This CDR3 region has 15 residues. The V end lost 2 bases, the J end lost 3 bases, and 12 bases lay between the germline ends. Germline V gene data show CDR1 as MNHNY and CDR2 as SVGAGI (reference sequence).

This clonotype was recorded a few times. The chain joins TRBV2 to TRBJ2-5; D tentatively reads TRBD1 or TRBD2 (5 bases each). V lost 4 bases and J lost 4, with 10 bases in between. The CDR3 covers 13 residues. The germline V gene has CDR1 SNHLY and CDR2 FYNNEI. CDR3: CASSVRGRETQYF. CDR3 bases: TGTGCCAGCAGTGTCCGGGGACGAGAGACCCAGTACTTC.